A selection of T cell receptor beta chains follows, all from one sample in a study of OX40 agonist ivuxolimab in advanced cancers. Method: immunoSEQ multiplex PCR; TCRdb's copy keeps in-frame clones and lacks some. In the table there are roughly 70,000 clones, 80% to 90% of which are singletons. This sample comprised CD4+ or CD8+ T cells sorted from blood, obtained in a trial of the OX40 agonist ivuxolimab. The receptors were gathered from an adult with an advanced solid tumor such as melanoma, head and neck, liver or kidney cancer. Each CDR3 is given with its conserved first and last residue. The D gene is left open where the match is weak. Size is omitted from some rows. Given values are once, few, many or a class for expanded clones.

TRBV30	NA	TRBJ1-5	NA	CAWRGQGFNQPQHF	TGTGCCTGGAGGGGCCAAGGGTTCAATCAGCCCCAGCATTTT
TRBV10-3	NA	TRBJ2-7	NA	CAISDQEFYEQYF	TGTGCCATCAGTGATCAGGAGTTCTACGAGCAGTACTTC
TRBV18	NA	TRBJ2-2	NA	CASSPLGPGSGELFF	TGTGCCAGCTCACCACTGGGTCCGGGGTCCGGGGAGCTGTTTTTT
TRBV19	NA	TRBJ2-7	TRBD2	CASSKGPQAGAYEQYF	TGTGCCAGTAGCAAGGGACCCCAGGCGGGAGCCTACGAGCAGTACTTC
TRBV6-5	few	TRBJ1-1	NA	CASSWVTEAFF	TGTGCCAGCAGTTGGGTCACTGAAGCTTTCTTT
TRBV6-6	NA	TRBJ2-7	TRBD2	CASSRGTSGTYEQYF	TGTGCCAGCAGTCGTGGGACTAGCGGGACCTACGAGCAGTACTTC
TRBV6-5	NA	TRBJ2-7	TRBD1	CASSSTGTGGAEQYF	TGTGCCAGCAGTTCCACCGGGACAGGGGGCGCCGAGCAGTACTTC
TRBV11-1	NA	TRBJ2-5	NA	CASSYQGSVGGEETQYF	TGTGCCAGCAGTTACCAGGGGTCCGTGGGAGGAGAGGAGACCCAGTACTTC
TRBV5-4	NA	TRBJ1-6	NA	CASSSTGFGSPLHF	TGTGCCAGCAGCTCGACAGGTTTCGGTTCACCCCTCCACTTT
TRBV28	NA	TRBJ2-3	TRBD2	CASSGGATPDTQYF	TGTGCCAGCAGCGGGGGGGCCACCCCAGATACGCAGTATTTT
TRBV6-5	few	TRBJ1-1	NA	CASRGYPNTEAFF	TGTGCCAGCCGGGGCTATCCGAACACTGAAGCTTTCTTT
TRBV6-5	NA	TRBJ1-5	NA	CASSYYNQPQHF	TGTGCCAGCAGTTACTACAATCAGCCCCAGCATTTT
TRBV19	NA	TRBJ1-2	NA	CASFGGSGYTF	TGTGCCAGTTTTGGGGGTTCGGGCTACACCTTC
TRBV2	once	TRBJ2-7	TRBD1	CASSPGQGLPYF	TGTGCCAGCAGTCCGGGACAGGGCCTCCCGTACTTC
TRBV4-1	NA	TRBJ2-5	TRBD2	CASSPGGTGRGETQYF	TGCGCCAGCAGCCCCGGGGGGACCGGGAGAGGGGAGACCCAGTACTTC
TRBV11-2	NA	TRBJ2-4	NA	CASSPRGVSKNIQYF	TGTGCCAGCAGCCCGAGAGGGGTTTCCAAAAACATTCAGTACTTC
TRBV7-6	NA	TRBJ2-7	TRBD1	CASSLQDRVSEQYF	TGTGCCAGCAGCTTACAGGACAGGGTCTCCGAGCAGTACTTC